This T cell receptor (beta chain) was observed in a study of glioma-infiltrating T cells after dendritic cell vaccination. Produced via immunoSEQ multiplex PCR; TCRdb's table is partial and in-frame only. The sample contains around 92,000 clones, approximately 80% of which appear only once. As for time point: after dendritic cell vaccination, including at tumor progression/relapse. Fresh-frozen tumor tissue and more than two years of survival data were available for all. The CDR3 spans 14 residues. With 3 bases clipped from V and 6 bases from J, the junction kept 6 bases outside the gene matches. Germline lookup yields CDR1 LNHNV and CDR2 YYDKDF (reference sequence).

J is TRBJ2-3 and V is TRBV15; TRBD2 agrees at 7 bases. The sequence came from a human donor with glioblastoma. Sequencing used blood, obtained after dendritic cell vaccination. CDR3 nucleotide sequence: TGTGCCACCAGCAGGCGGGGGATTTCTGATACGCAGTATTTT. Residues: CATSRRGISDTQYF.